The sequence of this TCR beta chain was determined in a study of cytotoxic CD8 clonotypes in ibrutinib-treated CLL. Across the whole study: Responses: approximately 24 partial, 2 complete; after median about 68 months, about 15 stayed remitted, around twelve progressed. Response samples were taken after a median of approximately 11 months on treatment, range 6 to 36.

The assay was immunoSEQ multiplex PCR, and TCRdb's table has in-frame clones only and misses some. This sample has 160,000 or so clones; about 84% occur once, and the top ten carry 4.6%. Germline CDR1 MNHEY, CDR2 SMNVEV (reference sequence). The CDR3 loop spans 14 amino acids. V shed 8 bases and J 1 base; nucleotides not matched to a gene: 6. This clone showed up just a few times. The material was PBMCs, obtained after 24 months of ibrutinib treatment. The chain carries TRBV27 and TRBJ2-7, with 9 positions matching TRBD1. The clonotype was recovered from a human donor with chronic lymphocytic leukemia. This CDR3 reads CASWGQGSSYEQYF. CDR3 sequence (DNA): TGTGCCAGCTGGGGACAGGGAAGTTCCTACGAGCAGTACTTC.